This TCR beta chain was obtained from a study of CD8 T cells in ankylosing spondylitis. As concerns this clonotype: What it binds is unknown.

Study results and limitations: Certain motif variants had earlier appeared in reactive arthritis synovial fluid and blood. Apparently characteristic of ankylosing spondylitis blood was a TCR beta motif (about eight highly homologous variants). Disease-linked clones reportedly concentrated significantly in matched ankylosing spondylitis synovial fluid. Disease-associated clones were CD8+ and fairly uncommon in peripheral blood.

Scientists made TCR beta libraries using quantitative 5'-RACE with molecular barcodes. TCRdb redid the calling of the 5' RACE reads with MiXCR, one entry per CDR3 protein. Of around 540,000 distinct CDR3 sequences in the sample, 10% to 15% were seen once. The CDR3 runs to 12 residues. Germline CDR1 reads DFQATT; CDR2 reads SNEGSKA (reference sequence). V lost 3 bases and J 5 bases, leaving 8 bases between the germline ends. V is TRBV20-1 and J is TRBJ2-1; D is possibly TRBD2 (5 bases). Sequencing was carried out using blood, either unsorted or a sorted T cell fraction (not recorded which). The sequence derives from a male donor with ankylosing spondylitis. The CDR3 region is CSARTNHNEQFF. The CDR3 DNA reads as TGCAGTGCTAGGACTAACCACAATGAGCAGTTCTTC.